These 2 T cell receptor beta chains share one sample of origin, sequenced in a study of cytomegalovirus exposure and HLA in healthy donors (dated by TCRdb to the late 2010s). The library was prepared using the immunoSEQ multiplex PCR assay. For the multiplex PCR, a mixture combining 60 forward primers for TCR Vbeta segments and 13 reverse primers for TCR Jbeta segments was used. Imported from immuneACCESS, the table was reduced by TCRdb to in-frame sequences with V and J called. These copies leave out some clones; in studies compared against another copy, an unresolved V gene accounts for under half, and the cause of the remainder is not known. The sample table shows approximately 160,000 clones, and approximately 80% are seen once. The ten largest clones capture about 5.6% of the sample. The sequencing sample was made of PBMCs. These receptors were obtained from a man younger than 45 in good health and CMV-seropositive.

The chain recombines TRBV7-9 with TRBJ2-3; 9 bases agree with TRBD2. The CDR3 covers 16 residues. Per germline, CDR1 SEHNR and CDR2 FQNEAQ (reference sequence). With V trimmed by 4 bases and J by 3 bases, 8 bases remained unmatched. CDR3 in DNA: TGTGCCAGCAGCTCGATTAGCGGGGGAAGGACAGATACGCAGTATTTT. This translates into CASSSISGGRTDTQYF.

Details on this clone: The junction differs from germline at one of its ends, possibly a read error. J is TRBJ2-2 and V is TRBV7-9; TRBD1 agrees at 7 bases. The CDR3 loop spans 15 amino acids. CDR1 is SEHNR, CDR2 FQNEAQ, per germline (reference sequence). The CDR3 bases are TGTTCCAGCAGGCCCGGGACAGCCAACACCGGGGAGCTGTTTTTT. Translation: CSSRPGTANTGELFF.